This entry describes one TCR beta chain. Its binding antigen is unknown. Base qualities were left out, and no much larger clone turns up one base away. What this sample's treatment or condition label stands for: some 20 received Ad26.COV2.S at low or high dose, single or two shots; about 5 received placebo; per-sample allocation not given. For vaccine and placebo recipients, the sequenced repertoires came from samples collected on day 63 after the first injection. In Cohort 1b, around 23 adults aged 18-55 years were enrolled at a single site in Boston, USA, between 29 July and 7 August 2020. Ad26.COV2.S was a replication-incompetent adenovirus type 26 vector that expressed a prefusion-stabilized SARS-CoV-2 spike protein derived from the original Wuhan strain. The immunoSEQ Assay was the method used to sequence TCRbeta CDR3 regions. After extraction, genomic DNA underwent amplification by bias-controlled multiplex PCR, followed by high-throughput sequencing. In the paper's pipeline: To quantify the absolute abundance of every unique TCRbeta CDR3 region, sequences were collapsed and filtered. T cell fraction was estimated by normalizing TCRbeta template counts to usable DNA, with usable DNA measured through amplification of reference genes found in all nucleated cells. Repertoire TCRs were annotated as SARS-CoV-2-specific by exact matching of V gene, CDR3 amino acid sequence and J gene to a known reactive TCR set. The reference SARS-CoV-2 TCR set came from MIRA and was filtered for enrichment in COVID-19-positive ImmuneCODE repertoires, removing public or cross-reactive TCRs. Using the MIRA antigens, annotated TCRs were further analysed by specific ORF or by position within an ORF. Breadth was defined as the number of annotated unique rearrangements divided by the total number of unique productive rearrangements, and depth was defined as the summed frequency of the annotated unique rearrangements. Two-sided Wilcoxon rank-sum tests were used to compare TCR breadth between groups. The clones in this table, taken by TCRdb from immuneACCESS, are in-frame only. Not every clone is retained; where verified, under half of the shortfall comes from an unresolved V gene, and the cause of the rest is unknown. The DNA was the basis for D and trimming; V, J and clone size are from that table. The sample table shows approximately 500,000 clones, and approximately 90% are seen once. The top ten constitute 9.5% to 15% of the sample.

The data belong to a study of Ad26.COV2.S vaccination and SARS-CoV-2 variants (dated by TCRdb to about 2021). As for the study more broadly: Vaccine-arm donors were drawn from COV1001, a multicentre, randomized, double-blind, placebo-controlled phase I-IIa trial of Ad26.COV2.S in healthy adults. Ad26.COV2.S was administered intramuscularly at 5 x 10^10 or 1 x 10^11 viral particles, either as a single shot or as two shots given 56 days apart. TCRbeta repertoire sequencing was used to assess the specificity and breadth of SARS-CoV-2-reactive T cell receptors after Ad26.COV2.S vaccination. A total of roughly 32 samples were included in the TCR-sequenced set, comprising about 20 Ad26.COV2.S vaccine recipients, 5 placebo recipients and 8 SARS-CoV-2 convalescent individuals. Participants in the trial were split at random into five groups of five each, receiving low-dose or high-dose Ad26.COV2.S once or twice, or else placebo on both occasions. Throughout the experiments and outcome assessment, investigators stayed blinded to trial group allocation. The research as a whole found: Substantial breadth of spike-specific CD8+ and CD4+ T cell responses was reported after vaccination. Higher spike-specific TCR breadth was observed in Ad26.COV2.S recipients than in placebo recipients (P = 0.0014). The authors noted that the TCR breadth and depth analyses may have underestimated total T cell responses. The study was not powered for comparison of responses between vaccine doses or regimens. Non-spike TCR breadth was comparable between vaccine and placebo recipients, consistent with the vaccine containing only spike.

V loses 1 base of germline sequence and J loses 10 bases, and the interval between the two ends is 21 bases. Including cysteine and phenylalanine, the CDR3 has 17 amino acids. Kept here is only the CDR3 DNA, which spans 51 bases and is read in frame from base 1. The germline V gene specifies SGHDT as CDR1 and YYEEEE as CDR2. Rearrangement joined TRBV5-6 to TRBJ1-6; the D gene identity is not certain. This TCR was recovered from a person between 18 and 59 years old who received the Ad26.COV2.S COVID-19 vaccine or a placebo. Sequencing used peripheral blood, obtained in a trial of Ad26.COV2.S vaccine versus placebo. The nucleotide sequence reads TGTGCCAGCAGCTTGTTCGGACCCTCTACGTTGGTCTCACCCCTCCACTTT. This is translated as CASSLFGPSTLVSPLHF.